This is a list of T cell receptor beta chains from one sample in a study of CD8 T cells in ankylosing spondylitis. TCRdb processed the 5' RACE reads anew with MiXCR; each CDR3 protein has one entry. The profile covers 220,000 or so distinct CDR3 sequences, with about 11% appearing a single time and approximately 20% taken by the ten largest. Sequencing used blood, either unsorted or a sorted T cell fraction (not recorded which). These receptors all come from a male donor with ankylosing spondylitis or in good health (not recorded which). The CDR3 runs from the conserved cysteine through the conserved F or W. D genes are given only for firm matches. Expanded clones get a size class; other rows say once, few or many, or leave the size out.

size	J	D	V	CDR3	DNA
many	TRBJ2-5	TRBD2	TRBV10-3	CAISESSGGRQYF	TGTGCCATCAGTGAGTCGTCCGGGGGGAGACAGTACTTC
many	TRBJ1-4	NA	TRBV20-1	CSAANEKLFF	TGCAGTGCTGCAAATGAAAAACTGTTTTTT
few	TRBJ2-3	NA	TRBV5-4	CASSLDLGQDTQYF	TGTGCCAGCAGCTTGGACTTAGGGCAAGATACGCAGTATTTT
many	TRBJ2-5	TRBD1	TRBV5-1	CASYRGSSTETQYF	TGCGCCAGCTACAGGGGGTCCTCCACAGAGACCCAGTACTTC
many	TRBJ1-2	NA	TRBV10-3	CAITFDSNYGYTF	TGTGCCATCACCTTCGACAGTAACTATGGCTACACCTTC
many	TRBJ2-1	NA	TRBV20-1	CSATPLASVAVGEQFF	TGCAGTGCTACACCCCTAGCGAGCGTGGCGGTAGGTGAGCAGTTCTTC
many	TRBJ2-2	NA	TRBV5-1	CASSLGNVGLNTGELFF	TGCGCCAGCAGCCTGGGGAACGTTGGACTTAACACCGGGGAGCTGTTTTTT
many	TRBJ1-5	TRBD1	TRBV6-7	CASSYLGQANNQPQHF	TGTGCCAGCAGTTATCTAGGACAGGCCAACAATCAGCCCCAGCATTTT
many	TRBJ1-5	TRBD1	TRBV5-5	CASSLGQGGQFAQHF	TGTGCCAGCAGCCTCGGACAGGGTGGCCAGTTCGCCCAGCATTTT
few	TRBJ2-3	NA	TRBV20-1	CSATLGGGPGADTQYF	TGCAGTGCTACCCTAGGTGGGGGGCCCGGGGCAGATACGCAGTATTTT
few	TRBJ2-1	NA	TRBV7-8	CASSLGGAAGPPSYNEQFF	TGTGCCAGCAGCTTAGGGGGGGCCGCTGGACCACCCTCCTACAATGAGCAGTTCTTC
many	TRBJ2-6	NA	TRBV5-1	CASSLDATGRWVFSGANVLTF	TGCGCCAGCAGCTTGGACGCAACGGGACGGTGGGTATTCTCTGGGGCCAACGTCCTGACTTTC
many	TRBJ2-2	TRBD1	TRBV6-6	CATRDSNTGELFF	TGTGCCACCCGGGACAGTAATACCGGGGAGCTGTTTTTT
NA	TRBJ2-6	TRBD1	TRBV29-1	CSVVEWDRVSGANVLTF	TGCAGCGTTGTGGAATGGGACAGGGTTTCTGGGGCCAACGTCCTGACTTTC
few	TRBJ2-5	NA	TRBV5-1	CASSPRDSGEETQYF	TGCGCCAGCAGCCCTCGAGACAGTGGGGAAGAGACCCAGTACTTC
NA	TRBJ2-2	NA	TRBV2	CASSTANTGELFF	TGTGCCAGCAGTACAGCAAACACCGGGGAGCTGTTTTTT
many	TRBJ2-3	TRBD2	TRBV7-2	CASSPTSGSTDTQYF	TGTGCCAGCAGCCCTACTAGCGGGAGCACAGATACGCAGTATTTT
NA	TRBJ2-2	TRBD2	TRBV2	CASRAPSGGNTGELFF	TGTGCCAGCAGAGCTCCTAGCGGGGGAAACACCGGGGAGCTGTTTTTT
NA	TRBJ1-2	TRBD1	TRBV28	CASRRPPGGYGYTF	TGTGCCAGCAGACGGCCGCCAGGGGGCTATGGCTACACCTTC
many	TRBJ2-3	TRBD2	TRBV27	CASSPKALAGGTDTQYF	TGTGCCAGCAGTCCGAAAGCACTAGCGGGGGGAACAGATACGCAGTATTTT
many	TRBJ2-7	TRBD1	TRBV6-5	CASSYSQGATEQYF	TGTGCCAGCAGTTACTCTCAGGGGGCGACCGAGCAGTACTTC
few	TRBJ2-5	TRBD2	TRBV29-1	CSAGGGQQETQYF	TGCAGCGCCGGGGGGGGGCAACAAGAGACCCAGTACTTC
few	TRBJ2-1	NA	TRBV3-1	CASSQDKGSSYNEQFF	TGTGCCAGCAGCCAAGATAAGGGGAGCTCCTACAATGAGCAGTTCTTC
many	TRBJ2-1	NA	TRBV7-6	CASSLNGPGRNNEQFF	TGTGCCAGCAGCTTAAACGGGCCAGGGAGAAACAATGAGCAGTTCTTC
few	TRBJ2-1	TRBD2	TRBV5-1	CASSLGLAFGISYNEQFF	TGCGCCAGCAGCTTGGGACTAGCGTTTGGTATCTCCTACAATGAGCAGTTCTTC
NA	TRBJ2-1	TRBD2	TRBV19	CASSSGTSGLYNEQFF	TGTGCCAGTAGTTCGGGGACTAGCGGGCTGTACAATGAGCAGTTCTTC
many	TRBJ1-3	NA	TRBV27	CASSSGNTIYF	TGTGCCAGCAGTTCTGGAAACACCATATATTTT
many	TRBJ1-5	TRBD1	TRBV7-8	CASSSGGTARSNQPQHF	TGTGCCAGCAGCTCAGGAGGGACAGCAAGGAGCAATCAGCCCCAGCATTTT
NA	TRBJ2-7	TRBD1	TRBV7-2	CASSLVGGKAYEQYF	TGTGCCAGCAGCTTAGTAGGGGGCAAAGCGTACGAGCAGTACTTC
many	TRBJ1-6	TRBD1	TRBV5-6	CASSPGTGADSPLHF	TGTGCCAGCAGCCCCGGGACAGGGGCTGATTCACCCCTCCACTTT
few	TRBJ1-1	NA	TRBV6-5	CASTWSREGTEAFF	TGTGCCAGCACTTGGAGCAGGGAAGGGACTGAAGCTTTCTTT
many	TRBJ2-3	TRBD2	TRBV29-1	CSTRTSGGALPDTQYF	TGCAGCACAAGGACTAGCGGGGGGGCCCTCCCAGATACGCAGTATTTT
few	TRBJ2-3	NA	TRBV3-1	CASSSKDTQYF	TGTGCCAGCAGCTCGAAAGATACGCAGTATTTT
many	TRBJ2-3	TRBD2	TRBV12-3/TRBV12-4	CASSRTSATQYF	TGTGCCAGCAGCCGGACTAGCGCCACGCAGTATTTT
few	TRBJ1-1	NA	TRBV11-2	CASSRVNTGVGEAFF	TGTGCCAGCAGCAGGGTAAACACCGGTGTGGGTGAAGCTTTCTTT
NA	TRBJ2-1	TRBD2	TRBV5-1	CASSLDGGARNEQFF	TGCGCCAGCAGCTTGGACGGGGGGGCGAGGAATGAGCAGTTCTTC
few	TRBJ2-4	NA	TRBV7-6	CASSLQDGDHIQYF	TGTGCCAGCAGCCTCCAGGACGGAGATCACATTCAGTACTTC
NA	TRBJ2-2	NA	TRBV5-1	CASSWGLGNTGELFF	TGCGCCAGCAGCTGGGGACTCGGCAACACCGGGGAGCTGTTTTTT
few	TRBJ1-5	NA	TRBV15	CATSREGPSNQPQHF	TGTGCCACCAGCAGAGAAGGTCCGTCCAATCAGCCCCAGCATTTT
many	TRBJ2-5	TRBD1	TRBV12-3/TRBV12-4	CASSPQGQGLETQYF	TGTGCCAGCAGTCCACAGGGACAGGGTTTGGAGACCCAGTACTTC